This note documents a single T cell receptor beta chain sequence. Its antigen is not known. The data were produced by immunoSEQ multiplex PCR, yet TCRdb's version contains in-frame clones alone and is incomplete. The sample includes more than 65,000 clones, approximately 78% seen only once; the top ten take about 5%. This entry comes from a study of OX40 agonist ivuxolimab in advanced cancers. Whole-study findings and limits: At 0.1 to 3.0 mg/kg and by week 6, clonal expansion occurred in CD4+ and CD8+ blood T cells.

The V gene lost 1 base and the J gene lost 2 bases, with 11 bases spanning the gap. The CDR3 runs 15 residues. The V gene's germline CDR1 is LGHNA and CDR2 YSLEER. With autoimmune disease history or systemic immunosuppression, patients were excluded. The gene calls are TRBV4-3 and TRBJ1-2, with a weak D call TRBD1 (6 bases). The receptor's source is an adult with an advanced solid tumor such as melanoma, head and neck, liver or kidney cancer. The source material was CD4+ or CD8+ T cells sorted from blood, sampled in a trial of the OX40 agonist ivuxolimab. The DNA for the CDR3 is TGCGCCAGCAGCCAAGGATTAAGGGGGAACTATGGCTACACCTTC. Translating gives CASSQGLRGNYGYTF.